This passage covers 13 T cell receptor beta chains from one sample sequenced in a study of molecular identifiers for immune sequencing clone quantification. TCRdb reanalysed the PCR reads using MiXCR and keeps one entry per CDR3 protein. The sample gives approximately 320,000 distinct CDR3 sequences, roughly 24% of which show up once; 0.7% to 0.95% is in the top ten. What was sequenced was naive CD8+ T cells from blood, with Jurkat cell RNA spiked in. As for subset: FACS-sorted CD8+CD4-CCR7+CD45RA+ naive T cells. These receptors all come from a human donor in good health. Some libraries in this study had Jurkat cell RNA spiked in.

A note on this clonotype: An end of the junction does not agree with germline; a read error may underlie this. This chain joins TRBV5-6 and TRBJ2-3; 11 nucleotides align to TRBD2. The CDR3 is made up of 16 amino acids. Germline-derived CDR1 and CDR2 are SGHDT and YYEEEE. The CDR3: CASGTSGSKSTGTQYF. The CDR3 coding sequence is TGTGCCAGCGGCACTAGCGGGAGTAAGAGCACAGGTACGCAGTATTTT.

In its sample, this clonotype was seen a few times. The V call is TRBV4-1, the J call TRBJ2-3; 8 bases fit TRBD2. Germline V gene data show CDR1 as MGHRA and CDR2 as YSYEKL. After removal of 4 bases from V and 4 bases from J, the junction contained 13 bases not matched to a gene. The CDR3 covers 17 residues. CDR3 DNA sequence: TGCGCCAGCAGCCTCCGGGCGACGGGACTAGTGGCAGATACGCAGTATTTT. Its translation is CASSLRATGLVADTQYF.

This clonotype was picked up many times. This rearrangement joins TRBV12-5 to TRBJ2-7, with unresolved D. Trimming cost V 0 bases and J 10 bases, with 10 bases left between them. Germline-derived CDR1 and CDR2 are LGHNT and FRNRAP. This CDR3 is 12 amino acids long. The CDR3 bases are TGTGCTAGTGGTTTGGTAAAGGGCACCCAGTACTTC. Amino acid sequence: CASGLVKGTQYF.

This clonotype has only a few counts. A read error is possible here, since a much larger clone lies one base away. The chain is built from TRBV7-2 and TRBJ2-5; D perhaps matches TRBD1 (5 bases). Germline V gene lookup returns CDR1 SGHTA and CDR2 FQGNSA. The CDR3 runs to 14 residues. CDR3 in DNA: TGTGCCAGCAGCTTAGGGGGCAGTCAAGAGCCCCAGTACTTC. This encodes CASSLGGSQEPQYF.

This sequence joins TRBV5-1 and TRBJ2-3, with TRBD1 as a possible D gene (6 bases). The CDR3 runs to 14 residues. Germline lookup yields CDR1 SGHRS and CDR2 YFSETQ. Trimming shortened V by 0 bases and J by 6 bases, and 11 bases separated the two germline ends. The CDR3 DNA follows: TGCGCCAGCAGCTTGGTTGCCCAGGGGGATACGCAGTATTTT. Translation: CASSLVAQGDTQYF. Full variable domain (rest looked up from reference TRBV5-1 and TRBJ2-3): KAGVTQTPRYLIKTRGQQVTLSCSPISGHRSVSWYQQTPGQGLQFLFEYFSETQRNKGNFPGRFSGRQFSNSRSEMNVSTLELGDSALYLCASSLVAQGDTQYFGPGTRLTVL.

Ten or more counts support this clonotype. The CDR3 DNA follows: TGTGCCAGCAGTCCTGTCAGGGGGGAGATGAACACTGAAGCTTTCTTT. Translated: CASSPVRGEMNTEAFF. This rearrangement joins TRBV12-3 or TRBV12-4 to TRBJ1-1; TRBD1 aligns across 7 bases. This CDR3 spans 16 amino acids. The V segment lost 5 bases and the J segment 0 bases; nucleotides outside the gene matches: 9.

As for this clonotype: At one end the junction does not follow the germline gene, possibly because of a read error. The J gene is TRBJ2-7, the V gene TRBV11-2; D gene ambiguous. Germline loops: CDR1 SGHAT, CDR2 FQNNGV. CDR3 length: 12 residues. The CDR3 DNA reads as TGTGCCAGCAGCTTAGCCCAGGATGAGCGGTACTTC. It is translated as CASSLAQDERYF.

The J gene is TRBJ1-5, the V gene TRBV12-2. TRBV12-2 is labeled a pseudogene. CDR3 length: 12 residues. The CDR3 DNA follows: TGTGCAAGTCGCCCTTCCGATCAGCCCCAGCATTTT. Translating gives CASRPSDQPQHF.

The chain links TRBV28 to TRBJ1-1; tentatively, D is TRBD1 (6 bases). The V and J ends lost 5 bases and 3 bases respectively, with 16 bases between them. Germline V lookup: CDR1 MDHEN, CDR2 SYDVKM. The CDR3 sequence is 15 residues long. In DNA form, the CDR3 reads TGTGCCAGCAGTACCCCGACAGGTCAGGACACTGAAGCTTTCTTT. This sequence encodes CASSTPTGQDTEAFF.

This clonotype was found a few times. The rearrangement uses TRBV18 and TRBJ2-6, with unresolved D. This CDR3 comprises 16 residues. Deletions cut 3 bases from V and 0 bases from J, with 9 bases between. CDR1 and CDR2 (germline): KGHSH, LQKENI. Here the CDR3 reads CASSPSQYSGANVLTF. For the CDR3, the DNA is TGTGCCAGCTCACCTAGTCAGTACTCTGGGGCCAACGTCCTGACTTTC.

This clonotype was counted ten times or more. In DNA form, the CDR3 reads TGCAGTGCTAGAGACGGAGATAAAAACATTCAGTACTTC. Translation gives CSARDGDKNIQYF. J is TRBJ2-4 and V is TRBV20-1; D ambiguous. Germline loops: CDR1 DFQATT, CDR2 SNEGSKA (reference sequence). Trimming cost V 0 bases and J 4 bases, with 7 bases left between them. The CDR3 has 13 residues.

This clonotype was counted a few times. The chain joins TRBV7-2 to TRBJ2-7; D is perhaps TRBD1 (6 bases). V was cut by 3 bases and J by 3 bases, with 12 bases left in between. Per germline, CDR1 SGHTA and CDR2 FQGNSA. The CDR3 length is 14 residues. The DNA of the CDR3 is TGTGCCAGCAGCTTTCGGCAGGGGTACTACGAGCAGTACTTC. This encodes CASSFRQGYYEQYF.

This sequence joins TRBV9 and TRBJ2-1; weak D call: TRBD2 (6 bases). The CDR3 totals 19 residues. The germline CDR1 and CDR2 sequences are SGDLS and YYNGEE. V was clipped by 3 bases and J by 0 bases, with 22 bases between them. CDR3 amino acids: CASSGIPRVGGTSYNEQFF. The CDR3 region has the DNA TGTGCCAGCAGCGGGATCCCTCGGGTAGGAGGGACCTCCTACAATGAGCAGTTCTTC.